The following is a TCR beta chain sequence with its context. The antigen is not known. This specimen comes from a study of OX40 agonist ivuxolimab in advanced cancers. Looking at the study overall: Every 2 weeks, ivuxolimab was infused into the patients intravenously at between 0.01 and 10 mg/kg. Participants could have had prior anti-PD-1, anti-PD-L1 or anti-CTLA-4 therapy, and less than 45% had some.

The germline V and J ends were trimmed by 0 bases and 2 bases, with 12 bases remaining between them. Germline V gene lookup returns CDR1 LGHNA and CDR2 YSLEER. CDR3 length equals 16 residues. Whole-study results and caveats: Dosing at 0.1 to 3.0 mg/kg was accompanied by clonal expansion of CD4+ and CD8+ blood T cells by week 6. The study found among the lowest clonal expansion in partial responders at 0.1-3.0 mg/kg.

Profiled with immunoSEQ multiplex PCR; TCRdb holds only in-frame clones, not every one. The table includes about 80,000 clones, approximately 90% detected once. The clonotype originates from an adult with an advanced solid tumor such as melanoma, head and neck, liver or kidney cancer. This specimen was CD4+ or CD8+ T cells sorted from blood, taken in a trial of the OX40 agonist ivuxolimab. J is TRBJ2-3 and V is TRBV4-3; tentative D call: TRBD2 (6 bases). In DNA, the CDR3 is TGCGCCAGCAGCCAAGATCCGGAGCGGGCCACAGATACGCAGTATTTT. Its translation is CASSQDPERATDTQYF.